These T cell receptor beta chains were read from a single sample in a study of blood T cell repertoires in COVID-19. Libraries were prepared by immunoSEQ multiplex PCR; TCRdb keeps only in-frame clonotypes and omits some of them. The sample contains 210,000 or so clones, nearly 90% of which appear only once. Sequenced sample: peripheral blood. These receptors were obtained from a woman under 30 who had recovered from COVID-19. Each CDR3 is given with its conserved first and last residue. The D gene is left open where the match is weak. Part of the rows lack a size; the others show once, few, many or a class for expanded clones.

TRBV7-2	TRBD2	.	TRBJ2-4	CASKAGLAENIQYF	TGTGCCAGCAAAGCGGGACTAGCGGAAAACATTCAGTACTTC
TRBV29-1	TRBD1	.	TRBJ2-2	CSVLTGDRAGELFF	TGCAGCGTCCTGACAGGGGATCGAGCCGGGGAGCTGTTTTTT
TRBV6-5	.	.	TRBJ1-3	CASSQGTRNTIYF	TGTGCCAGCAGTCAGGGGACCCGAAACACCATATATTTT
TRBV4-3	TRBD2	.	TRBJ2-1	CASSQDAGGSYNEQFF	TGCGCCAGCAGCCAAGATGCGGGAGGCTCCTACAATGAGCAGTTCTTC
TRBV4-2	.	once	TRBJ2-3	CASSRGVSSGHLDTQYF	TGTGCCAGCAGCCGAGGTGTGTCCAGCGGGCATCTAGATACGCAGTATTTT
TRBV27	TRBD2	.	TRBJ2-1	CASSLSGTRGHEQFF	TGTGCCAGCAGTTTATCGGGGACTAGGGGTCATGAGCAGTTCTTC
TRBV30	TRBD1	.	TRBJ1-4	CAWSNTTYRGRWEKLFF	TGTGCCTGGAGTAACACTACCTACAGGGGGAGGTGGGAAAAACTGTTTTTT
TRBV7-6	.	many	TRBJ2-6	CASSPNPGANVLTF	TGTGCCAGCAGCCCTAACCCTGGGGCCAACGTCCTGACTTTC
TRBV5-4	.	once	TRBJ2-3	CASSSKEGADTQYF	TGTGCCAGCAGCTCTAAGGAGGGCGCGGATACGCAGTATTTT
TRBV19	.	.	TRBJ2-5	CASSIRGSGETQYF	TGTGCCAGTAGTATTCGGGGAAGTGGAGAGACCCAGTACTTC
TRBV27	TRBD1	.	TRBJ1-2	CASSWTGQGNYGYTF	TGTGCCAGCAGTTGGACGGGACAGGGTAACTATGGCTACACCTTC
TRBV12-3/TRBV12-4	TRBD2	few	TRBJ2-1	CASGTSDMGEQFF	TGTGCCAGCGGGACTAGCGATATGGGCGAGCAGTTCTTC
TRBV2	TRBD1	.	TRBJ2-3	CARTGTGTTDTQYF	TGTGCCAGAACCGGGACAGGGACGACAGATACGCAGTATTTT
TRBV21-1	.	.	TRBJ2-7	CASSRTGIEQYF	TGTGCCAGCAGCCGGACAGGGATAGAGCAGTACTTC
TRBV4-1	TRBD2	few	TRBJ2-1	CASSLSGGPYNEQFF	TGCGCCAGCAGCCTTAGCGGGGGGCCCTACAATGAGCAGTTCTTC
TRBV7-3	TRBD1	few	TRBJ2-2	CASSSVGQGGTGELFF	TGTGCCAGCAGCTCAGTAGGACAGGGAGGCACCGGGGAGCTGTTTTTT